This TCR beta chain was obtained from a study of CD8 T cells in Susac syndrome. For the study at large: Blood was drawn from patients with Susac syndrome. At that point, they were therapy-naive, on corticosteroids, or on intravenous immunoglobulin alone.

Patients with Susac syndrome showed fulfilment of recently defined diagnostic criteria for definite or probable disease. The RNA, about 0.5 to 1 ug, was put through reverse transcription using random hexamers. TCR beta CDR3 was amplified by immunoSEQ multiplex PCR. This amplification extended across 54 Vbeta and 13 Jbeta segments. TCRdb fed the immunoSEQ multiplex PCR reads into MiXCR, producing one record per CDR3 protein. The repertoire includes around 200,000 distinct CDR3 sequences, 90% to 96% of them detected once, and 0.098% sits in the top ten. V lost 6 bases to trimming and J lost 0 bases; unmatched junction nucleotides: 3. In germline, CDR1 is DFQATT, CDR2 SNEGSKA (reference sequence). The CDR3 runs 13 residues. Study-level points and caveats: Clonal expansion was not seen in any Susac syndrome CD4+ T cell repertoire.

In regard to this clonotype: Its antigen is currently unknown.

The rearrangement links TRBV20-1 to TRBJ2-3; 7 positions match TRBD2. The sequence was collected from a human donor with Susac syndrome. Sequencing input: CD4+ T cells from PBMCs. CDR3 in amino acids: CSAPGGSTDTQYF. The CDR3 coding sequence is TGCAGTGCGCCGGGGGGTAGCACAGATACGCAGTATTTT.